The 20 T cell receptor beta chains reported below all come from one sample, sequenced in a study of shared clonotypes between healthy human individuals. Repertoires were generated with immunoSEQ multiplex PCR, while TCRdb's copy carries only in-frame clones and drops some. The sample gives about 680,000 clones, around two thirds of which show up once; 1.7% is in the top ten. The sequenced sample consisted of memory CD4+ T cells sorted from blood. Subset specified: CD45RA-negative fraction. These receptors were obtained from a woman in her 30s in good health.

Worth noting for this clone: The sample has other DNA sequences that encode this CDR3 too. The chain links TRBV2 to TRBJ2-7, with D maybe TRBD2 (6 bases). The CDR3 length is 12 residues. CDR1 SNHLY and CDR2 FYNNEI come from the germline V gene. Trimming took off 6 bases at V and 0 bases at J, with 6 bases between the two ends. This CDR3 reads CASRGGSYEQYF. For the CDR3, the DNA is TGTGCCAGCAGGGGAGGCTCCTACGAGCAGTACTTC.

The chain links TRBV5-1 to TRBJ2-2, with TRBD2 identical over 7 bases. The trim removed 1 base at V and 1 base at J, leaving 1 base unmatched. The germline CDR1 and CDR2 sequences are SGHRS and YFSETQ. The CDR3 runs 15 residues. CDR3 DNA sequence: TGCGCCAGCAGCTTGATAGCGGGGAACACCGGGGAGCTGTTTTTT. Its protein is CASSLIAGNTGELFF.

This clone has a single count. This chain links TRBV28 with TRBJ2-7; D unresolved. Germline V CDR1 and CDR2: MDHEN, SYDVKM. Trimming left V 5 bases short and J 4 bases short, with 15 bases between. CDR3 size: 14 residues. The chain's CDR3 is CASSPMPGRYEQYF. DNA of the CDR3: TGTGCCAGCAGTCCTATGCCCGGACGGTACGAGCAGTACTTC.

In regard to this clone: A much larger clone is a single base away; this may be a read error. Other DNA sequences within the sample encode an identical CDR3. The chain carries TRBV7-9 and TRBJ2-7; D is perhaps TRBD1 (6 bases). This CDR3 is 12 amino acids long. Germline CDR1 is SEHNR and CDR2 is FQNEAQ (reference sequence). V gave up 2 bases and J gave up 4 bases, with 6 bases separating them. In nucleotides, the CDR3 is TGTGCCAGCAGCTTACAGGGGTACGAGCAGTACTTC. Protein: CASSLQGYEQYF.

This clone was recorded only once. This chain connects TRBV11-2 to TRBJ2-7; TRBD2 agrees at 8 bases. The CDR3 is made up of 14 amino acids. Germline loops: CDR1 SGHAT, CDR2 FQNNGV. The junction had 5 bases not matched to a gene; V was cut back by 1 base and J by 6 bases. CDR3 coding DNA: TGTGCCAGCAGCTTAGGAGCGGGGGCGATCGAGCAGTACTTC. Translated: CASSLGAGAIEQYF.

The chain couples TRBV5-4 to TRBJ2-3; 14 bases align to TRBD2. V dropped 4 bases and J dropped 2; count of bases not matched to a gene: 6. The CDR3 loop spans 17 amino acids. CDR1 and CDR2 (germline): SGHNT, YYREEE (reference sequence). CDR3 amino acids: CASSPLGLAGDTDTQYF. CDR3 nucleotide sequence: TGTGCCAGCAGCCCACTGGGACTAGCGGGAGACACAGATACGCAGTATTTT.

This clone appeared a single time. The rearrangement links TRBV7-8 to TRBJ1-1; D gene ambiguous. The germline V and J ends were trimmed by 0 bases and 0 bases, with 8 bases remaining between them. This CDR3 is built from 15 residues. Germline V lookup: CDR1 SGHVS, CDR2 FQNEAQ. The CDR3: CASSLAGSLNTEAFF. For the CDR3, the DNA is TGTGCCAGCAGCTTAGCGGGCAGTTTGAACACTGAAGCTTTCTTT. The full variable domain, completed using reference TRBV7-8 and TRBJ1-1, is GAGVSQSPRYKVAKRGQDVALRCDPISGHVSLFWYQQALGQGPEFLTYFQNEAQLDKSGLPSDRFFAERPEGSVSTLKIQRTQQEDSAVYLCASSLAGSLNTEAFFGQGTRLTVV.

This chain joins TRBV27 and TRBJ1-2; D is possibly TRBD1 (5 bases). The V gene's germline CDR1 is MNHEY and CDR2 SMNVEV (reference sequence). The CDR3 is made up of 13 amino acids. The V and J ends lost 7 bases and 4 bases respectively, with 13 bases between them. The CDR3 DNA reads TGTGCCAGCATGTCGGGGGTTGGCTATGGCTACACCTTC. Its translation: CASMSGVGYGYTF.

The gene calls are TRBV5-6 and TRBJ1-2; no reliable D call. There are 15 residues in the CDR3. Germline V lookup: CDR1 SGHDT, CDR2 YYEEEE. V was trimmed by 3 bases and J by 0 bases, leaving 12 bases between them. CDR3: CASSSSVGANYGYTF. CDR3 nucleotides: TGTGCCAGCAGCTCCTCGGTGGGAGCTAACTATGGCTACACCTTC.

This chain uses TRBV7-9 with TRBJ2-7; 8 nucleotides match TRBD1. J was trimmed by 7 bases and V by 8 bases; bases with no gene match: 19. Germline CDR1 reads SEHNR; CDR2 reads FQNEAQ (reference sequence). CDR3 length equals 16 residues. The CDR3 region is CASGKTGAARSREQYF. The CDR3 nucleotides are TGTGCCAGCGGAAAGACAGGGGCCGCTCGGTCCCGAGAGCAGTACTTC.

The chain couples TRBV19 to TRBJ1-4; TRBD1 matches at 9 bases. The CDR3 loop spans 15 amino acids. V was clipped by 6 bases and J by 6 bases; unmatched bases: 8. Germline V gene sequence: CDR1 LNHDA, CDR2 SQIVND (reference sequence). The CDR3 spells CASRTPGQGYEKLFF. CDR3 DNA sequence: TGTGCCAGTAGAACCCCGGGACAGGGCTATGAAAAACTGTTTTTT.

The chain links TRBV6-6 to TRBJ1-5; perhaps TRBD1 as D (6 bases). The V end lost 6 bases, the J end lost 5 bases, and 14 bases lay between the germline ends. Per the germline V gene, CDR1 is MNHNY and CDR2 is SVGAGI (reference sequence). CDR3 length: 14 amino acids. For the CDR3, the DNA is TGTGCCAGCAGCGGCGGACAGCAGTATCAGCCCCAGCATTTT. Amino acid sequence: CASSGGQQYQPQHF.

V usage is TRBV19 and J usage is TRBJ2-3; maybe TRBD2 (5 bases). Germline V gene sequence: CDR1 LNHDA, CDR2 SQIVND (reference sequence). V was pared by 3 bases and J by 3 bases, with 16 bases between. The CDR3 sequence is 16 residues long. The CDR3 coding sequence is TGTGCCAGTAGTATGGGGAGAGGACTTATTACAGATACGCAGTATTTT. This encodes CASSMGRGLITDTQYF.

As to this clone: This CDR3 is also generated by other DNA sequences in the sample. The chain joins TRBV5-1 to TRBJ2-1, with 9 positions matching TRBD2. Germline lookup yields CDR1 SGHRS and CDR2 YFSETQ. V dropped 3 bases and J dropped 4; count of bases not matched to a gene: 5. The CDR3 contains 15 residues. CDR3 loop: CASSSSSGSYNEQFF. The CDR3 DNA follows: TGCGCCAGCAGCTCAAGTAGCGGGAGTTACAATGAGCAGTTCTTC.

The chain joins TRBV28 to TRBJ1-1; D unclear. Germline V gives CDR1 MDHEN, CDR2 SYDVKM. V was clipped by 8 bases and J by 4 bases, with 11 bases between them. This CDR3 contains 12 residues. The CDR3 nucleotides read TGTGCCAGCGGCGGTTATGGCACTGAAGCTTTCTTT. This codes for CASGGYGTEAFF.

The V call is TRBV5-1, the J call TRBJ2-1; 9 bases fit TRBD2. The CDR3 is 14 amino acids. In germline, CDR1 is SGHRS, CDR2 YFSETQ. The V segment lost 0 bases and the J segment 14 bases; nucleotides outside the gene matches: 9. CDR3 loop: CASSLDGWREGKFF. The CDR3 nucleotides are TGCGCCAGCAGCTTGGATGGTTGGCGGGAGGGGAAGTTCTTC.

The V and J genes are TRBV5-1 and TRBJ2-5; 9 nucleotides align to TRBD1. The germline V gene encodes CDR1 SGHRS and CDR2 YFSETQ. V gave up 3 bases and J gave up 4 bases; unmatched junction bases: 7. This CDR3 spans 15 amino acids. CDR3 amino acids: CASSYGQGPVETQYF. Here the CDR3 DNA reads TGCGCCAGCAGCTACGGACAGGGGCCAGTAGAGACCCAGTACTTC.

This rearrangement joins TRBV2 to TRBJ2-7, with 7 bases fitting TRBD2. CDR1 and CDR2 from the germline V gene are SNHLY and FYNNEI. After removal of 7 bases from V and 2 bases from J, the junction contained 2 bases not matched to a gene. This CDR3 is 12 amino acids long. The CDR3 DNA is TGTGCCAGCAACCGGGGGGCCTACGAGCAGTACTTC. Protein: CASNRGAYEQYF. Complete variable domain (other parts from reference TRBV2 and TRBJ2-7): EPEVTQTPSHQVTQMGQEVILRCVPISNHLYFYWYRQILGQKVEFLVSFYNNEISEKSEIFDDQFSVERPDGSNFTLKIRSTKLEDSAMYFCASNRGAYEQYFGPGTRLTVT.

CDR3 coding DNA: TGTGCCATCAGTGATTCAGGGGGCAGAACTGAAGCTTTCTTT. This sequence encodes CAISDSGGRTEAFF. This chain joins TRBV10-3 and TRBJ1-1; 8 bases match TRBD1. Germline V gene data show CDR1 as ENHRY and CDR2 as SYGVKD. After removal of 3 bases from V and 5 bases from J, the junction contained 5 bases not matched to a gene. The CDR3 contains 14 residues.

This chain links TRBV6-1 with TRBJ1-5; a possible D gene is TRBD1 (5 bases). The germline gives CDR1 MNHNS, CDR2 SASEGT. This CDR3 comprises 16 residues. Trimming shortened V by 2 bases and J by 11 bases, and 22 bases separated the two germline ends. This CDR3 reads CASSESLVRGLGTQHF. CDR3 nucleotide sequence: TGTGCCAGCAGTGAATCTCTGGTACGGGGGTTGGGGACCCAGCATTTT.